Given below is one T cell receptor (beta chain) in context. The antigen is undetermined. Next came a second PCR, run for about 7 to 11 cycles, which used a sample-barcoded 5' primer along with a J-beta primer mix. TCRdb re-called the 5' RACE reads through MiXCR, storing one row per CDR3 protein. There are roughly 560,000 distinct CDR3 sequences in the sample; 24% occur only once, and roughly 10% lies in the top ten. This specimen belongs to a study of blood T cells in healthy people across ages. Study conclusions and caveats: Per-million-T-cell TCR beta diversity fell roughly linearly with age.

This CDR3 region has 15 residues. Germline trimming cut 0 bases from V and 0 bases from J; bases unmatched to any gene: 2. Germline assignment: CDR1 DFQATT and CDR2 SNEGSKA (reference sequence). Each sample yielded at least 6 micrograms of PBMC total RNA. These data are also associated with another study on T cells of mothers and their children. As that study records: There were over 8 million TCR beta CDR3 reads from each mother and around 2.7 million from each child.

The sequencing sample was made of blood. V and J are TRBV20-1 and TRBJ2-7; the match to TRBD2 covers 10 bases. This receptor was obtained from a boy aged 10-17 years in good health. The CDR3 spells CSAREGLAHSYEQYF. The CDR3 nucleotides read TGCAGTGCTAGAGAGGGACTAGCGCACTCCTACGAGCAGTACTTC.